This TCR beta chain is drawn from a study of early T cells in non-severe SARS-CoV-2 infection. In the study overall: RNA in bulk from unsorted whole blood was sequenced, and chains were unpaired.

Findings of the study overall: Lookups in VDJdb leaned toward anti-spike CD8 responses and missed private and CD4 specificities.

V was trimmed by 8 bases and J by 1 base, leaving 13 bases between them. Germline V gene lookup returns CDR1 DFQATT and CDR2 SNEGSKA (reference sequence). The CDR3 runs to 13 residues. About this clonotype: Its antigen is as yet unknown.

The library protocol tagged individual cDNA molecules with unique molecular identifiers. TCRdb passed the 5' RACE reads through MiXCR, listing each CDR3 protein once. Counted here are tens of thousands of distinct CDR3 sequences, roughly 14% occurring once; the ten biggest clones make up approximately 3.8%. The chain is built from TRBV20-1 and TRBJ2-3, with a weak D call TRBD2 (6 bases). The origin of this receptor is an adult who was a healthcare worker with PCR-confirmed SARS-CoV-2 infection or an uninfected control (not recorded which). Sequencing used whole blood, obtained at baseline. The CDR3 spells CSPGTLRTDTQYF. The CDR3 nucleotides read TGCAGTCCCGGGACTCTACGCACAGATACGCAGTATTTT.